This note documents a single T cell receptor beta chain sequence. Its target is unknown. The germline V gene has CDR1 SGHRS and CDR2 YFSETQ. The CDR3 loop spans 15 amino acids. Trimming cost V 3 bases and J 4 bases, with 16 bases left between them. This sample was taken from a study of cytomegalovirus exposure and HLA in healthy donors. Study-level points and caveats: A later analysis reportedly found that, within productive TCRs, an Asian-associated ancestry cluster had fewer N-insertions than the mean observed across the approximately 690 donors. In a later analysis, across HLA loci, associated TCR counts were highest for DRB1, lowest for HLA-C. The presence/absence work took it that sequencing depth was about the same across donors. The authors later found HLA-associated TCR beta chains more clonally expanded than equally common others.

The PCR contained 60 Vbeta and 13 Jbeta primers. Assay used: immunoSEQ multiplex PCR; TCRdb lists only in-frame clones, some missing. The top ten clones hold 0.45% to 0.55% of a sample with 140,000 to 150,000 clones, approximately 85% of them seen once. The source is a woman between 40 and 50 years old in good health and CMV-seronegative. The sequenced sample was PBMCs. The V call is TRBV5-1, the J call TRBJ1-1; D unclear. Written as DNA, the CDR3 is TGCGCCAGCAGCTGGCTGGGAGTAGCGGGCACTGAAGCTTTCTTT. Encoded protein: CASSWLGVAGTEAFF. Combining the CDR3 with reference TRBV5-1 and TRBJ1-1 gives the whole variable domain KAGVTQTPRYLIKTRGQQVTLSCSPISGHRSVSWYQQTPGQGLQFLFEYFSETQRNKGNFPGRFSGRQFSNSRSEMNVSTLELGDSALYLCASSWLGVAGTEAFFGQGTRLTVV.